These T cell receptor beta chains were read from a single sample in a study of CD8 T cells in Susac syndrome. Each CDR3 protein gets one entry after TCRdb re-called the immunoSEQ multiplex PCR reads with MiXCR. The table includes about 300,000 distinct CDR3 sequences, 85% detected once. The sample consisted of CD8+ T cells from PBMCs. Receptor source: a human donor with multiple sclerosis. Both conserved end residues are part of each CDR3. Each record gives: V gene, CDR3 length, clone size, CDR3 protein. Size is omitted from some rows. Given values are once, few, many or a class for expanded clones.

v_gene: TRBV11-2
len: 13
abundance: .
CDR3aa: CASSLTGAETQYF

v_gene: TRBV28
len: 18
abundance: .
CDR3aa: CASSLRSRWENPNTEAFF

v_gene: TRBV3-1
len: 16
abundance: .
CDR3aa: CASSQNLGVSNQPQHF

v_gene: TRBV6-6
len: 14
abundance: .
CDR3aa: CASSYSRLYNEQFF

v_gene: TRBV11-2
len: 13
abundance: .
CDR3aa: CASSLVNPDTQYF

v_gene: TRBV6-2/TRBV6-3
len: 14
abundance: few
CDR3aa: CASSATGLNYGYTF

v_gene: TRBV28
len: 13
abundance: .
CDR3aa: CATNLWGNQPQHF

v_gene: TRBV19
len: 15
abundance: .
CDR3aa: CASSILSNDRDTQYF

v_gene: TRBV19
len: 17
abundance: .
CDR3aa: CASSPSGRDGGTDTQYF

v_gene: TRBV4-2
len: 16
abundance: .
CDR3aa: CAARGSPGLASDTQYF

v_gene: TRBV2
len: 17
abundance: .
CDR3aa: CASSDPLPGGSNQPQHF

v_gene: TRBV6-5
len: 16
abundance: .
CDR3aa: CASSYSIGEGAGELFF

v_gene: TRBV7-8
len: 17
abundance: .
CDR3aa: CASRRSGTSGSTDTQYF

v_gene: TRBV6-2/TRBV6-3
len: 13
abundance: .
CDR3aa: CASSYVAGETQYF

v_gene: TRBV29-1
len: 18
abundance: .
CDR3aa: CSPPGGTDIPNHNQPQHF

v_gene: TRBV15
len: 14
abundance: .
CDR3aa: CATSIRGSGYGYTF

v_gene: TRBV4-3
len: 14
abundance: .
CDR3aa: CASSLDRTAGELFF

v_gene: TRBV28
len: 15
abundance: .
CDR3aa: CASSWVAGGNNEQFF

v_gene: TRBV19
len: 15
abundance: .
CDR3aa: CASSFWTVSTDTQYF

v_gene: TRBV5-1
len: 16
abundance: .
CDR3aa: CASSLGGLGFHYEQYF

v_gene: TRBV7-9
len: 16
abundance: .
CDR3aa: CASSPRDRSNPHEQYF

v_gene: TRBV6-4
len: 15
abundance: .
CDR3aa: CASSPLAGGGDTQYF

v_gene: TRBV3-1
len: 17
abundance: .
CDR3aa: CASSQEAAGKGYNEQFF

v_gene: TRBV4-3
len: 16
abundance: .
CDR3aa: CASSQDPGGEDYEQYF

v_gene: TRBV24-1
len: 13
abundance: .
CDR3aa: CATSDSQGPEAFF